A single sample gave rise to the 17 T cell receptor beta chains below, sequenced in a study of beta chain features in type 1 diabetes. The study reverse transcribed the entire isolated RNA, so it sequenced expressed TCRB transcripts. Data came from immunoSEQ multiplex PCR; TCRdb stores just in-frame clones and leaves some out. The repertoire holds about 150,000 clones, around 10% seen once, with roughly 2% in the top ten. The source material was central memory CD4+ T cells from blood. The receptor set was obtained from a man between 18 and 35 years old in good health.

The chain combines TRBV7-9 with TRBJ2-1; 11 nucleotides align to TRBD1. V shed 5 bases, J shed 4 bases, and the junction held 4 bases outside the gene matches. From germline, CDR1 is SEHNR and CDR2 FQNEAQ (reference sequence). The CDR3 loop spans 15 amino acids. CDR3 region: CASSTGQGAYNEQFF. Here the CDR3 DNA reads TGTGCCAGCAGCACTGGACAGGGGGCTTACAATGAGCAGTTCTTC.

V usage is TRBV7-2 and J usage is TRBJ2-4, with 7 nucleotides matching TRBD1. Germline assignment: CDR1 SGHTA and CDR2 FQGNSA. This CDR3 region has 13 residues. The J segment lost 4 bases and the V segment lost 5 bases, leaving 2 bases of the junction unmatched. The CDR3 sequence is CASSRGQKNIQYF. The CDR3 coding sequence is TGTGCCAGCAGCAGGGGACAGAAAAACATTCAGTACTTC.

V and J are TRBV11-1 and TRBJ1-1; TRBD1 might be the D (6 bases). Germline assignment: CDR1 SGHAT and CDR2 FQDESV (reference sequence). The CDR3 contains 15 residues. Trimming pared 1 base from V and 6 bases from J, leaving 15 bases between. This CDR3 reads CASSLGGGRGSEAFF. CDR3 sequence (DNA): TGTGCCAGCAGCTTAGGTGGCGGCAGGGGTTCTGAAGCTTTCTTT.

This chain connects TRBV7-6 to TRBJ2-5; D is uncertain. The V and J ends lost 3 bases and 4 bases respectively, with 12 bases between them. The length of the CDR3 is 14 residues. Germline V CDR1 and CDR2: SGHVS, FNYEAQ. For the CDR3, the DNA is TGTGCCAGCAGCTTTGCAAACGGCCCAGAGACCCAGTACTTC. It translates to CASSFANGPETQYF.

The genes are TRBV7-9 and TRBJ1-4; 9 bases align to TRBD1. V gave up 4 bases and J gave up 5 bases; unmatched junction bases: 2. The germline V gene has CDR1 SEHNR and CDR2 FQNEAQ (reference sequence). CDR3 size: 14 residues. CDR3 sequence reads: CASSWGQGNEKLFF. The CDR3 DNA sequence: TGTGCCAGCAGCTGGGGACAGGGAAATGAAAAACTGTTTTTT.

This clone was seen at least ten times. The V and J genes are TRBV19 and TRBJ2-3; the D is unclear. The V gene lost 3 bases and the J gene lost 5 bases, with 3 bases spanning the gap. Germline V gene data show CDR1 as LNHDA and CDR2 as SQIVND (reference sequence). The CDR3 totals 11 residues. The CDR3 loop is CASSIGDTQYF. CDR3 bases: TGTGCCAGTAGTATTGGAGATACGCAGTATTTT.

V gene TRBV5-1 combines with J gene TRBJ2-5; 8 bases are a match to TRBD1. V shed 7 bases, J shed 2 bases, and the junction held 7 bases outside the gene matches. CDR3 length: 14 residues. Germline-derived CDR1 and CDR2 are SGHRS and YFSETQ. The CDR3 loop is CASGQGGQQETQYF. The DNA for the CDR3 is TGCGCCAGCGGACAGGGAGGTCAACAAGAGACCCAGTACTTC.

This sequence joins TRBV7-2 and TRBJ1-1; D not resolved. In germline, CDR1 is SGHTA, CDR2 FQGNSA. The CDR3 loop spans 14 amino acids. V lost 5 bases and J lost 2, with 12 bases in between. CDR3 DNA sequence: TGTGCCAGCAGCCTTGGACGGGGAAACACTGAAGCTTTCTTT. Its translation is CASSLGRGNTEAFF. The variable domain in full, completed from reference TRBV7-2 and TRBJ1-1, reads GAGVSQSPSNKVTEKGKDVELRCDPISGHTALYWYRQSLGQGLEFLIYFQGNSAPDKSGLPSDRFSAERTGGSVSTLTIQRTQQEDSAVYLCASSLGRGNTEAFFGQGTRLTVV.

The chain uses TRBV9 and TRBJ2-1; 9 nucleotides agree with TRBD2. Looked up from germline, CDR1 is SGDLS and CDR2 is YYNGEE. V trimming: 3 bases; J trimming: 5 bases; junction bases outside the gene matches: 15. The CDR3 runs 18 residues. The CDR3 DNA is TGTGCCAGCAGCGGCTGGTTTGCTAGCGGGAAAAGCGACAATGAGCAGTTCTTC. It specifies CASSGWFASGKSDNEQFF. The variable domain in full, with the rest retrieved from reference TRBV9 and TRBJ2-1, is DSGVTQTPKHLITATGQRVTLRCSPRSGDLSVYWYQQSLDQGLQFLIQYYNGEERAKGNILERFSAQQFPDLHSELNLSSLELGDSALYFCASSGWFASGKSDNEQFFGPGTRLTVL.

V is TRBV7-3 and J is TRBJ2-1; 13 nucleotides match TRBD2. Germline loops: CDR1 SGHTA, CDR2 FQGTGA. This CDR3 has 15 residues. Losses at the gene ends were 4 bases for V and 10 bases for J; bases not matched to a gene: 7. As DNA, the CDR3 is TGTGCCAGCAGCTCCAGGACTAGCGGGAGAAACGAGCAGTTCTTC. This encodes CASSSRTSGRNEQFF.

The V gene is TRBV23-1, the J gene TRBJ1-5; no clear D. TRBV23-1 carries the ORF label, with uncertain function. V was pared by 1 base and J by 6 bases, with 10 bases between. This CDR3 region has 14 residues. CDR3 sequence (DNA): TGCGCCAGCAGTCAATTACGAGGGTGTCAGCCCCAGCATTTT. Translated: CASSQLRGCQPQHF.

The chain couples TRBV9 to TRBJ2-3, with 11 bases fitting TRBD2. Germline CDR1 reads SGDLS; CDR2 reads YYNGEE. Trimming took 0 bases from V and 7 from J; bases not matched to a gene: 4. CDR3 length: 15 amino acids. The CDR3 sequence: CASSVVSGGANTQYF. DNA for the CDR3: TGTGCCAGCAGCGTAGTTAGCGGGGGGGCTAATACGCAGTATTTT.

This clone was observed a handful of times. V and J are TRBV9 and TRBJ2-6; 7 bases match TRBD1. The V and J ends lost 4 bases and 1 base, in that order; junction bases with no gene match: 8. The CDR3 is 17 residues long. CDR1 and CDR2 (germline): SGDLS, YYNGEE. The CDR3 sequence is CASSPRTGASGANVLTF. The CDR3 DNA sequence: TGTGCCAGCAGCCCTAGGACAGGTGCATCTGGGGCCAACGTCCTGACTTTC.

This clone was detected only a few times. In nucleotides, the CDR3 is TGTGCCAGCAGTAGGACAGGGTACGTTGAGCAGTTCTTC. Translation: CASSRTGYVEQFF. V gene TRBV6-4 combines with J gene TRBJ2-1, with 8 bases matching TRBD1. Germline V gene lookup returns CDR1 MRHNA and CDR2 SNTAGT. Trimming cost V 5 bases and J 9 bases; bases outside gene matches: 6. The CDR3 contains 13 residues.

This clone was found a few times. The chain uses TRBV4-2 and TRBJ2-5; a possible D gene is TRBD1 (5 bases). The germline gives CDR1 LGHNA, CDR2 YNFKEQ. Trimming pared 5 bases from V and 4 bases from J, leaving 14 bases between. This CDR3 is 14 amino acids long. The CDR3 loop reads CASSGWAGIETQYF. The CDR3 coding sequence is TGTGCCAGCAGCGGGTGGGCAGGGATAGAGACCCAGTACTTC.

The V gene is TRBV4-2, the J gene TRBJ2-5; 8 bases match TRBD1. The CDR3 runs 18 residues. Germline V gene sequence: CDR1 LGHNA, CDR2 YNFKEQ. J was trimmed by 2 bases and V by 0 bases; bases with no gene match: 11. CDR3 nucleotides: TGTGCCAGCAGCCAAGAAGGGCCAGGGGGCTTCGGTCAAGAGACCCAGTACTTC. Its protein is CASSQEGPGGFGQETQYF.

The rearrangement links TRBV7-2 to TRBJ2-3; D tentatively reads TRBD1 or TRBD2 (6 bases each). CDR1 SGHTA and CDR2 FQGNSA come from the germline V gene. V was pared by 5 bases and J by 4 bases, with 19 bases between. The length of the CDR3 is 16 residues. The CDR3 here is CASSQKRGRVADTQYF. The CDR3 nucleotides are TGTGCCAGCAGCCAAAAACGGGGGCGGGTCGCAGATACGCAGTATTTT.